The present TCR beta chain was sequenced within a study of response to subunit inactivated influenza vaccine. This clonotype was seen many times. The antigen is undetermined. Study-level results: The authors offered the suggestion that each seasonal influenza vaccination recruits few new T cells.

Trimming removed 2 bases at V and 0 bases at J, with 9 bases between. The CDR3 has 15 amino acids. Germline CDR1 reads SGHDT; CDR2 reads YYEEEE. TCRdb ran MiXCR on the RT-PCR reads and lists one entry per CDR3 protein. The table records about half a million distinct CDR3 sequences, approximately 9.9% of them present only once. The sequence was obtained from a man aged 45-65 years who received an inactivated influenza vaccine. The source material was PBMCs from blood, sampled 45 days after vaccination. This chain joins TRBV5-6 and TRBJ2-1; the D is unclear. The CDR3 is CASSFSRSSYNEQFF. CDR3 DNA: TGTGCCAGCAGCTTCTCCAGGAGCTCCTACAATGAGCAGTTCTTC.